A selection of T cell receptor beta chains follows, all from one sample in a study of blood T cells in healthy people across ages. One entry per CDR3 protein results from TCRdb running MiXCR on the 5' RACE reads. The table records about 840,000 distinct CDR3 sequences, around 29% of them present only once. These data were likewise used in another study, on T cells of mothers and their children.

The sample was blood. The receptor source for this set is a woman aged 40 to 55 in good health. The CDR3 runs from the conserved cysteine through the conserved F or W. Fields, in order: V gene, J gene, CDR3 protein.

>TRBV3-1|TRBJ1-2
CASSQLAQGGYTF
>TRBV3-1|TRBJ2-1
CASSQRYNEQFF
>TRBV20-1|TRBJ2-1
CSARKGTIVGLGEQFF
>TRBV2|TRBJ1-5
CASSLEGLGQPQHF
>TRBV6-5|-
CASSSQGPSGKTQYF
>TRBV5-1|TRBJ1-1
CASSFLEGEAFF
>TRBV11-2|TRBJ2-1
CASSLISSGGYNEQFF
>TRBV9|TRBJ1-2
CASSVGQGANHYGYTF
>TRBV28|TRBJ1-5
CASSLREVGQPQHF
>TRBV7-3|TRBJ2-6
CASSLTGVHLSGANVLTF
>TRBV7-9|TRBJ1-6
CASSVLQGWDSPLHF
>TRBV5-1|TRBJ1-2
CASSPGQGKDGYTF
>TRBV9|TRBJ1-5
CASSSNAGVGQPQHF
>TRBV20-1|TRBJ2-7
CSAGRTGSYEQYF
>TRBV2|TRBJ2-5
CASSRQGLGETQYF
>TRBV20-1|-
CSARGTGWLEQYF
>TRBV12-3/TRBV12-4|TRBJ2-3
CASSGAAVTDTQYF
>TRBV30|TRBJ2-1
CAWTMPLSLYNEQFF
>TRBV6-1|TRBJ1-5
CASSEDRGLPDQPQHF
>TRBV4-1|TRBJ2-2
CASSQGGPNTGELFF
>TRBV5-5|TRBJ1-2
CASSTIPGQDYGYTF
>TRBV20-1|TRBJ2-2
CSARGLAGEASTGELFF
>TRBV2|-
CASSADRKTYEQYF
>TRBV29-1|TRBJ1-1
CSVTSNTEAFF
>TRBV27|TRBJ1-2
CASSPNRGGRGYTF
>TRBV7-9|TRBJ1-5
CASSGDSYSNQPQHF
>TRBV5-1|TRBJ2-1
CASSWATSVSYNEQFF
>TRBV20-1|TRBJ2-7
CSASPRSGGAYEQYF
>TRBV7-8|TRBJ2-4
CASSFTSGGALGSQNIQYF
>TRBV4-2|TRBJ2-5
CASSQAPAGGGETQYF
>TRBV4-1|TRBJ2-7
CASSQEDDRGWQYF
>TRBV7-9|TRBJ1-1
CASSLGDISAEAFF
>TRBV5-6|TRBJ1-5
CASSFGWNQPQHF
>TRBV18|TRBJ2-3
CASSLAGGPTDTQYF
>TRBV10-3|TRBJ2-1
CAISERGPEGEQFF
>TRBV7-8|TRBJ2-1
CASSLETRKFF
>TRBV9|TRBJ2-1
CASSPAQRGRGEQFF
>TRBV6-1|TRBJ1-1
CASSEWGGRGAFF
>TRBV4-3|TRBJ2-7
CASSQVFSGGGYEQYF
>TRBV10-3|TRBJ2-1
CAISDGGAGDEQFF
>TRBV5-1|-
CASSLQGDHYTEQYF
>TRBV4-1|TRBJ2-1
CASSQVDMGICYNEQFF
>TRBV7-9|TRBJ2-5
CASSTWTSGGSQETQYF
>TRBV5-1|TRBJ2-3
CASSVTGGPGTDTQYF
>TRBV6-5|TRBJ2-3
CASRLQGGSTDTQYF
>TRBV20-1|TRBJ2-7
CSASGRAGGSYEQYF